The clone carrying this T cell receptor beta chain was observed many times. V lost 4 bases and J lost 2, with 12 bases in between. Germline CDR1 and CDR2: SGHRS and YFSETQ. The CDR3 has 14 residues. TCRdb re-called the RT-PCR reads with MiXCR, one entry per CDR3 protein. The data show about 700,000 distinct CDR3 sequences, 13% to 15% seen once. The chain combines TRBV5-1 with TRBJ2-5; D might be TRBD2 (6 bases). The receptor was isolated from a female donor in good health, serving as a healthy control. Sequencing used memory CD4+ T cells from blood. For the CDR3, the DNA is TGCGCCAGCAGCGCGGGACCGGGACAAGAGACCCAGTACTTC. This codes for CASSAGPGQETQYF. The full variable domain, in which reference TRBV5-1 and TRBJ2-5 provide the parts outside the CDR3, is KAGVTQTPRYLIKTRGQQVTLSCSPISGHRSVSWYQQTPGQGLQFLFEYFSETQRNKGNFPGRFSGRQFSNSRSEMNVSTLELGDSALYLCASSAGPGQETQYFGPGTRLLVL.